This TCR beta chain was sequenced during a study of OX40 agonist ivuxolimab in advanced cancers. TCRdb's copy holds only in-frame clones and misses some; the assay was immunoSEQ multiplex PCR. The sample has tens of thousands of clones; 70% to 80% are singletons. Germline V gene sequence: CDR1 SGDLS, CDR2 YYNGEE. There are 19 residues in the CDR3. The germline V and J ends were trimmed by 3 bases and 0 bases, with 22 bases remaining between them. The TCR sequence derives from an adult with an advanced solid tumor such as melanoma, head and neck, liver or kidney cancer. Sequences were derived from CD4+ or CD8+ T cells sorted from blood, sampled in a trial of the OX40 agonist ivuxolimab. The chain uses TRBV9 and TRBJ2-1, with D perhaps TRBD2 (6 bases). The CDR3 sequence is CASSARDLLTGASYNEQFF. The CDR3 bases are TGTGCCAGCAGCGCGAGAGATCTCCTGACGGGAGCCTCCTACAATGAGCAGTTCTTC.